These 17 T cell receptor beta chains originate from one sample sequenced in a study of blood T cell repertoires in COVID-19. The table came from immunoSEQ multiplex PCR; TCRdb's copy has only in-frame clones and leaves some out. The sample records a few hundred thousand clones, roughly 88% being singletons. Sequenced: peripheral blood. Source of these receptors: a middle-aged man with active or convalescent COVID-19.

V is TRBV28 and J is TRBJ1-5; weak D call: TRBD1 (5 bases). V lost 2 bases, J lost 7 bases, and 21 bases lay in between. The CDR3 runs to 17 residues. Germline V lookup: CDR1 MDHEN, CDR2 SYDVKM. The CDR3 here is CASSLAGAGSQGQPQHF. The CDR3 DNA follows: TGTGCCAGCAGTTTAGCTGGGGCCGGCAGTCAAGGACAGCCCCAGCATTTT.

The chain recombines TRBV28 with TRBJ1-4; 9 nucleotides agree with TRBD1. After removal of 0 bases from V and 4 bases from J, the junction contained 3 bases not matched to a gene. The CDR3 is 16 amino acids. Germline V gives CDR1 MDHEN, CDR2 SYDVKM. CDR3 protein: CASSLWGQGLNEKLFF. The CDR3 DNA is TGTGCCAGCAGTTTATGGGGACAGGGACTTAATGAAAAACTGTTTTTT.

The chain uses TRBV29-1 and TRBJ2-1; a possible D gene is TRBD1 (6 bases). CDR1 and CDR2 from the germline V gene are SQVTM and ANQGSEA. CDR3 size: 13 residues. V lost 5 bases, J lost 4 bases, and 12 bases lay in between. CDR3 in amino acids: CSVNRARYNEQFF. CDR3 in DNA: TGCAGCGTTAACAGGGCGCGGTACAATGAGCAGTTCTTC.

This chain joins TRBV27 and TRBJ2-5; possible D gene TRBD1, 5 bases. Trimming cost V 6 bases and J 5 bases, with 13 bases left between them. This CDR3 has 13 amino acids. Germline V lookup: CDR1 MNHEY, CDR2 SMNVEV (reference sequence). DNA for the CDR3: TGTGCCAGCAGCTACCAGGGCCAGGAGACCCAGTACTTC. It codes for CASSYQGQETQYF.

This clone was seen more than once but under ten times. The chain carries TRBV6-6 and TRBJ2-1; no clear D. This CDR3 has 13 residues. Deletions cut 3 bases from V and 6 bases from J, with 9 bases between. From germline, CDR1 is MNHNY and CDR2 SVGAGI (reference sequence). The CDR3 spells CASSYPPFNEQFF. The CDR3 nucleotides are TGTGCCAGCAGTTATCCCCCATTCAATGAGCAGTTCTTC.

CDR3 residues: CASSRTSGRAVNEQFF. CDR3 DNA: TGTGCCAGCAGTCGCACTAGCGGGAGGGCCGTCAATGAGCAGTTCTTC. The V call is TRBV7-3, the J call TRBJ2-1; TRBD2 agrees at 13 bases. The germline V gene has CDR1 SGHTA and CDR2 FQGTGA. Germline trimming cut 6 bases from V and 6 bases from J; bases unmatched to any gene: 8. The CDR3 has 16 residues. Looking up the rest from reference TRBV7-3 and TRBJ2-1 gives the full variable domain: GAGVSQTPSNKVTEKGKYVELRCDPISGHTALYWYRQSLGQGPEFLIYFQGTGAADDSGLPNDRFFAVRPEGSVSTLKIQRTERGDSAVYLCASSRTSGRAVNEQFFGPGTRLTVL.

This clone was detected only a few times. The chain has TRBV5-4 and TRBJ1-6; D possibly corresponds to TRBD1 (5 bases). Trimming removed 4 bases from V and 10 bases from J, with 18 bases in between. The CDR3 is 15 residues long. Germline V CDR1 and CDR2: SGHNT, YYREEE (reference sequence). CDR3 sequence: CASSSLPAGDSPLHF. Written as DNA, the CDR3 is TGTGCCAGCAGCAGCCTGCCTGCGGGGGACTCACCCCTCCACTTT.

A remark on this clone: Within the sample, other DNA sequences also encode this same CDR3. This chain links TRBV9 with TRBJ1-6; D is undetermined. The CDR3 loop spans 15 amino acids. CDR1 is SGDLS, CDR2 YYNGEE, per germline. V lost 2 bases and J lost 0, with 6 bases in between. This chain's CDR3 is CASSVGSSYNSPLHF. The CDR3 DNA follows: TGTGCCAGCAGCGTTGGCAGCTCCTATAATTCACCCCTCCACTTT.

This clone was seen only a few times. The chain carries TRBV28 and TRBJ2-7; 7 bases are a match to TRBD1. The V segment lost 5 bases and the J segment 6 bases; nucleotides outside the gene matches: 7. In germline, CDR1 is MDHEN, CDR2 SYDVKM. CDR3 length: 13 residues. The CDR3 is CASSETGLGEQYF. CDR3 sequence (DNA): TGTGCCAGCAGTGAGACAGGGTTGGGCGAGCAGTACTTC.

V and J are TRBV11-2 and TRBJ2-7; TRBD1 aligns across 8 bases. The CDR3 has 15 residues. Germline CDR1 and CDR2: SGHAT and FQNNGV. V lost 2 bases, J lost 6 bases, and 9 bases stayed unmatched. This CDR3 reads CASSLTAGGTGEQYF. CDR3 nucleotides: TGTGCCAGCAGCTTAACGGCTGGTGGGACAGGCGAGCAGTACTTC.

J is TRBJ2-1 and V is TRBV24-1, with 9 nucleotides matching TRBD1. Losses at the gene ends were 4 bases for V and 0 bases for J; bases not matched to a gene: 3. The CDR3 is 16 amino acids. CDR1 and CDR2 (germline): KGHDR, SFDVKD. DNA for the CDR3: TGTGCCACCAGTGAGTCGACAGGGGGCTCCTACAATGAGCAGTTCTTC. Amino acid sequence: CATSESTGGSYNEQFF.

The chain carries TRBV5-6 and TRBJ2-5, with a possible D match to TRBD1 (5 bases). This CDR3 is 16 amino acids long. Trimming left V 0 bases short and J 3 bases short, with 15 bases between. In germline, CDR1 is SGHDT, CDR2 YYEEEE. In DNA form, the CDR3 reads TGTGCCAGCAGCTTGGGGCGGTCGCAGGGAAAAGAGACCCAGTACTTC. Encoded protein: CASSLGRSQGKETQYF.

The chain links TRBV15 to TRBJ1-3, with TRBD1 as a possible D gene (6 bases). Trimming cost V 0 bases and J 0 bases, with 6 bases left between them. Germline V gene lookup returns CDR1 LNHNV and CDR2 YYDKDF (reference sequence). CDR3 length: 15 residues. CDR3 loop: CATSRDRGSGNTIYF. The CDR3, as DNA: TGTGCCACCAGCAGAGACAGGGGCTCTGGAAACACCATATATTTT.

The chain links TRBV2 to TRBJ2-7; 8 bases agree with TRBD1. The V segment lost 3 bases and the J segment 1 base; nucleotides outside the gene matches: 5. Germline CDR1 is SNHLY and CDR2 is FYNNEI. This CDR3 is 15 amino acids long. DNA of the CDR3: TGTGCCAGCAGTGAGGCAGGGGGCAGTTCCTACGAGCAGTACGTC. Translation gives CASSEAGGSSYEQYV.

The rearrangement uses TRBV18 and TRBJ2-1, with no clear D. In germline, CDR1 is KGHSH, CDR2 LQKENI. CDR3 size: 13 residues. Between the trimmed V and J ends, which lost 4 bases and 5 bases, there was a span of 9 bases. CDR3: CASSQNRDNEQFF. The CDR3 DNA is TGTGCCAGCTCACAAAATCGAGACAATGAGCAGTTCTTC.

The chain employs TRBV21-1 and TRBJ1-2; the table assigns TRBD1, which was not confirmed against the DNA. TRBV21-1 constitutes a pseudogene. This CDR3 contains 15 residues. DNA of the CDR3: TGTGCCAGCAGCAAAGAGGGGGCCTTTAACTATGGCTACACCTTC. This translates into CASSKEGAFNYGYTF.

The chain has TRBV19 and TRBJ2-5; 7 nucleotides match TRBD2. This CDR3 spans 14 amino acids. The ends lost 5 bases at V and 3 bases at J; junction bases unmatched: 6. The V gene's germline CDR1 is LNHDA and CDR2 SQIVND (reference sequence). In DNA, the CDR3 is TGTGCCAGTAGTTTCTGGAGCGGGGAAGAGACCCAGTACTTC. This encodes CASSFWSGEETQYF. The variable domain in full, completed from reference TRBV19 and TRBJ2-5, reads DGGITQSPKYLFRKEGQNVTLSCEQNLNHDAMYWYRQDPGQGLRLIYYSQIVNDFQKGDIAEGYSVSREKKESFPLTVTSAQKNPTAFYLCASSFWSGEETQYFGPGTRLLVL.